The 25 T cell receptor beta chains given below trace back to one sample, sequenced in a study of shared clonotypes between healthy human individuals. Positively selected for CCR7, the CD45RO-negative cells used as naive CD8 cells excluded terminally differentiated effector memory CD45RA+ cells. Profiled with immunoSEQ multiplex PCR; TCRdb holds only in-frame clones, not every one. The repertoire holds about 2.2 million clones, with about 93% as singletons. Material: naive CD8+ T cells from PBMCs. The receptors come from a man aged 18 to 35 in good health. Some clones in this sample may be carry-over from other donors' samples.

As regards this clone: Other DNA variants within this sample encode the same CDR3. J is TRBJ1-2 and V is TRBV27, with 9 bases matching TRBD1. V shed 2 bases and J 5 bases; nucleotides not matched to a gene: 3. From germline, CDR1 is MNHEY and CDR2 SMNVEV (reference sequence). This CDR3 is 14 amino acids long. In nucleotides, the CDR3 is TGTGCCAGCAGTTTAACAGGGGGCGGGTATGGCTACACCTTC. This sequence encodes CASSLTGGGYGYTF.

This rearrangement joins TRBV7-2 to TRBJ1-2, with 7 positions matching TRBD1. J gave up 4 bases and V 1 base, and 3 bases lay outside the gene matches. Germline assignment: CDR1 SGHTA and CDR2 FQGNSA. CDR3 length equals 14 residues. CDR3 nucleotide sequence: TGTGCCAGCAGCTTAGATCCAGGGGGCTATGGCTACACCTTC. Translation gives CASSLDPGGYGYTF.

The chain uses TRBV5-1 and TRBJ2-7; D call uncertain. The CDR3 extends over 15 amino acids. Germline CDR1 SGHRS, CDR2 YFSETQ. V was trimmed by 4 bases and J by 2 bases, leaving 16 bases between them. CDR3 in DNA: TGCGCCAGCAGCCCCCGGCCAGGATTAGCCTACGAGCAGTACTTC. Protein product: CASSPRPGLAYEQYF.

This clone was recorded only once. The rearrangement uses TRBV7-9 and TRBJ2-7, with 8 bases matching TRBD1. CDR3 length equals 15 residues. Germline V CDR1 and CDR2: SEHNR, FQNEAQ (reference sequence). Trimming took 4 bases from V and 4 from J; bases not matched to a gene: 9. CDR3 nucleotides: TGTGCCAGCAGCTCTCCACAGGGGGAGAGATACGAGCAGTACTTC. This sequence encodes CASSSPQGERYEQYF.

The chain combines TRBV7-2 with TRBJ2-4; unclear D gene. The CDR3 has 14 amino acids. The V gene lost 3 bases and the J gene lost 0 bases, with 6 bases spanning the gap. Germline lookup yields CDR1 SGHTA and CDR2 FQGNSA. The CDR3 DNA is TGTGCCAGCAGCTTGCCTGGAGCCAAAAACATTCAGTACTTC. It codes for CASSLPGAKNIQYF.

The rearrangement links TRBV7-9 to TRBJ2-7; 9 bases are shared with TRBD1. Germline trimming cut 3 bases from V and 2 bases from J; bases unmatched to any gene: 5. The CDR3 extends over 15 amino acids. Germline V gene sequence: CDR1 SEHNR, CDR2 FQNEAQ (reference sequence). This CDR3 is CASSFRDRETYEQYF. CDR3 in DNA: TGTGCCAGCAGCTTCCGGGACAGGGAAACCTACGAGCAGTACTTC.

The chain uses TRBV6-5 and TRBJ1-1; 7 bases match TRBD1. The CDR3 extends over 15 amino acids. V was pared by 5 bases and J by 1 base, with 7 bases of the junction left unmatched. The germline gives CDR1 MNHEY, CDR2 SVGAGI. In DNA form, the CDR3 reads TGTGCCAGCAGTACATTACAGGGGTGGAACACTGAAGCTTTCTTT. Amino acid sequence: CASSTLQGWNTEAFF.

The rearrangement uses TRBV28 and TRBJ2-7, with D hard to call. Trimming removed 6 bases at V and 2 bases at J, with 14 bases between. Germline V gene data show CDR1 as MDHEN and CDR2 as SYDVKM. CDR3 length: 14 residues. The CDR3 reads CASSSGLVPYEQYF. CDR3 nucleotide sequence: TGTGCCAGCAGCTCGGGTCTAGTCCCCTACGAGCAGTACTTC.

The chain employs TRBV19 and TRBJ1-5; no clear D. Germline V CDR1 and CDR2: LNHDA, SQIVND (reference sequence). The V and J ends lost 1 base and 3 bases respectively, with 7 bases between them. This CDR3 is 14 amino acids long. This CDR3 is CASSIATYNQPQHF. The CDR3 coding sequence is TGTGCCAGTAGTATAGCGACTTACAATCAGCCCCAGCATTTT. Full variable domain (rest looked up from reference TRBV19 and TRBJ1-5): DGGITQSPKYLFRKEGQNVTLSCEQNLNHDAMYWYRQDPGQGLRLIYYSQIVNDFQKGDIAEGYSVSREKKESFPLTVTSAQKNPTAFYLCASSIATYNQPQHFGDGTRLSIL.

The sample holds one count of this clone. The chain employs TRBV27 and TRBJ1-5; TRBD1 matches 7 bases. This CDR3 has 14 amino acids. In germline, CDR1 is MNHEY, CDR2 SMNVEV (reference sequence). V trimming: 3 bases; J trimming: 5 bases; junction bases outside the gene matches: 4. Here the CDR3 DNA reads TGTGCCAGCAGTTTCGCACAGGGGTATCAGCCCCAGCATTTT. Translating it yields CASSFAQGYQPQHF.

V usage is TRBV7-8 and J usage is TRBJ2-3; D remains unclear. Trimming took 0 bases from V and 0 from J, leaving 7 bases between them. This CDR3 has 15 residues. Looked up from germline, CDR1 is SGHVS and CDR2 is FQNEAQ. The CDR3 region is CASSLADSSTDTQYF. CDR3 in DNA: TGTGCCAGCAGCTTAGCTGATTCCAGCACAGATACGCAGTATTTT.

The gene calls are TRBV11-2 and TRBJ2-2, with 9 bases identical to TRBD1. J was trimmed by 3 bases and V by 5 bases; bases with no gene match: 10. The germline gives CDR1 SGHAT, CDR2 FQNNGV. CDR3 length equals 17 residues. The CDR3 nucleotides read TGTGCCAGCAGCCCGCGGACAGGGGATGTTGACACCGGGGAGCTGTTTTTT. This sequence encodes CASSPRTGDVDTGELFF.

V and J are TRBV27 and TRBJ2-7; 8 bases align to TRBD1. CDR3 length equals 15 residues. Germline CDR1 and CDR2: MNHEY and SMNVEV (reference sequence). With V trimmed by 8 bases and J by 5 bases, 14 bases remained unmatched. CDR3 coding DNA: TGTGCCAGCGGCTCTCCCGGACAGGGATTCAACGAGCAGTACTTC. This encodes CASGSPGQGFNEQYF.

J is TRBJ2-7 and V is TRBV27; D is ambiguous. The V end was cut by 6 bases, the J end by 3 bases, with 12 bases between. This CDR3 region has 13 residues. Looked up from germline, CDR1 is MNHEY and CDR2 is SMNVEV (reference sequence). In DNA form, the CDR3 reads TGTGCCAGCAGCCATAATACAGTCTACGAGCAGTACTTC. Translated: CASSHNTVYEQYF.

This chain connects TRBV7-9 to TRBJ1-1, with D perhaps TRBD1 (6 bases). This CDR3 has 13 amino acids. V was trimmed by 1 base and J by 6 bases, leaving 9 bases between them. Germline values: CDR1 SEHNR, CDR2 FQNEAQ (reference sequence). CDR3 nucleotides: TGTGCCAGCAGCTTAGTCCGGGGGCCTGAAGCTTTCTTT. Amino acids: CASSLVRGPEAFF.

V gene TRBV7-2 combines with J gene TRBJ2-3; 8 bases fit TRBD1. The CDR3 contains 16 residues. J lost 0 bases, V lost 5 bases, and 7 bases had no gene match. Per the germline V gene, CDR1 is SGHTA and CDR2 is FQGNSA. In DNA, the CDR3 is TGTGCCAGCAGCCCCCGGGACAGGACTAGCACAGATACGCAGTATTTT. It specifies CASSPRDRTSTDTQYF.

This clone was detected only once. This sequence joins TRBV4-1 and TRBJ1-4; no clear D. The germline V gene has CDR1 MGHRA and CDR2 YSYEKL. Trimming cost V 4 bases and J 5 bases, with 17 bases left between them. CDR3 length: 16 amino acids. CDR3 nucleotide sequence: TGCGCCAGCAGCCTTCGCCCCCGGCAGCCGAATGAAAAACTGTTTTTT. Encoded protein: CASSLRPRQPNEKLFF.

This clone was seen only a few times. The CDR3 sequence is CASRIGSGGELFF. The CDR3 DNA follows: TGTGCCAGCAGGATAGGGTCCGGCGGGGAGCTGTTTTTT. The chain joins TRBV28 to TRBJ2-2; D is uncertain. V shed 6 bases and J shed 7 bases, with 12 bases lying between them. Germline-derived CDR1 and CDR2 are MDHEN and SYDVKM. The CDR3 consists of 13 residues.

V and J are TRBV7-9 and TRBJ2-1; D call uncertain. Germline V CDR1 and CDR2: SEHNR, FQNEAQ (reference sequence). V gave up 3 bases and J gave up 4 bases, with 7 bases separating them. The CDR3 loop spans 13 amino acids. Here the CDR3 reads CASSFKDYNEQFF. In DNA form, the CDR3 reads TGTGCCAGCAGCTTTAAGGATTACAATGAGCAGTTCTTC.

V usage is TRBV4-3 and J usage is TRBJ1-2; D not resolved. The length of the CDR3 is 15 residues. The V gene's germline CDR1 is LGHNA and CDR2 YSLEER. V was pared by 1 base and J by 6 bases, with 15 bases between. The CDR3 is CASSQVRYRRDGYTF. CDR3 coding DNA: TGCGCCAGCAGCCAAGTTAGGTACAGAAGGGATGGCTACACCTTC.

This clone was detected a few times. This rearrangement joins TRBV30 to TRBJ1-1; D unresolved. The germline CDR1 and CDR2 sequences are GTSNPN and SVGIG (reference sequence). The CDR3 length is 10 residues. Trimming stripped 1 base from V and 10 bases from J, with 7 bases between. The CDR3 region has the DNA TGTGCCTGGAGTGACAGTACAGCTTTCTTT. Its translation: CAWSDSTAFF.

The chain has TRBV7-8 and TRBJ2-7; 9 bases are a match to TRBD1. Germline assignment: CDR1 SGHVS and CDR2 FQNEAQ. With 5 bases clipped from V and 6 bases from J, the junction kept 11 bases outside the gene matches. The CDR3 covers 15 residues. CDR3 loop: CASSPTGTGGPEQYF. CDR3 bases: TGTGCCAGCAGCCCAACGGGTACAGGGGGCCCCGAGCAGTACTTC.

The chain links TRBV28 to TRBJ2-2; 7 bases match TRBD1. Germline V gene sequence: CDR1 MDHEN, CDR2 SYDVKM. Trimming took 5 bases from V and 3 from J; bases not matched to a gene: 6. The CDR3 contains 15 residues. The CDR3 DNA reads as TGTGCCAGCAGTGCCCTACAGGGGTACACCGGGGAGCTGTTTTTT. It codes for CASSALQGYTGELFF.

J is TRBJ1-4 and V is TRBV29-1; a weak D match, TRBD1 (5 bases). CDR3 size: 14 residues. V lost 7 bases to trimming and J lost 5 bases, with 17 bases between them. Germline CDR1 SQVTM, CDR2 ANQGSEA. CDR3 nucleotide sequence: TGCAGCGGCGCCCTCCGGGACGAAAATGAAAAACTGTTTTTT. Amino acid sequence: CSGALRDENEKLFF.

The chain couples TRBV6-5 to TRBJ2-7; 9 bases align to TRBD1. Trimming took 0 bases from V and 6 from J; bases not matched to a gene: 3. This CDR3 spans 14 amino acids. Germline loops: CDR1 MNHEY, CDR2 SVGAGI. The CDR3 reads CASSYSGTGTEQYF. CDR3 coding DNA: TGTGCCAGCAGTTACTCAGGGACAGGGACCGAGCAGTACTTC.